These T cell receptor beta chains were read from a single sample in a study of blood T cell repertoires in COVID-19. Assay used: immunoSEQ multiplex PCR; TCRdb lists only in-frame clones, some missing. The data hold approximately 120,000 clones, with around 80% observed a single time. Sample: peripheral blood. These receptors were collected from a woman aged 45-65 years with acute or convalescent COVID-19. Each CDR3 is given with its conserved first and last residue. Fields, in order: clone size, CDR3 length, D gene, V gene, J gene, CDR3 protein, CDR3 DNA. A D gene is named only where the DNA matches it firmly. The size of a clone is reported for some rows only, either as once, few or many, or as a class for expanded clones.

clone_size: NA
cdr3_length: 15
d_call: TRBD1
v_call: TRBV3-1/TRBV3-2
j_call: TRBJ1-2
cdr3_aa: CASSHTDRVVYGYTF
cdr3_nt: TGTGCCAGCAGCCATACGGACAGGGTGGTCTATGGCTACACCTTC

clone_size: NA
cdr3_length: 16
d_call: TRBD2
v_call: TRBV6-2/TRBV6-3
j_call: TRBJ2-4
cdr3_aa: CASSYGGGRARNIQYF
cdr3_nt: TGTGCCAGCAGTTACGGGGGCGGGAGGGCCCGGAACATTCAGTACTTC

clone_size: NA
cdr3_length: 15
d_call: NA
v_call: TRBV27
j_call: TRBJ1-6
cdr3_aa: CASRSEGAYNSPLHF
cdr3_nt: TGTGCCAGCAGATCAGAGGGTGCCTATAATTCACCCCTCCACTTT

clone_size: NA
cdr3_length: 12
d_call: NA
v_call: TRBV19
j_call: TRBJ1-2
cdr3_aa: CASKEKDYGYTF
cdr3_nt: TGTGCCAGTAAGGAGAAGGACTATGGCTACACCTTC

clone_size: NA
cdr3_length: 18
d_call: TRBD2
v_call: TRBV19
j_call: TRBJ2-2
cdr3_aa: CASSIGKGAGWNTGELFF
cdr3_nt: TGTGCCAGTAGTATCGGCAAGGGAGCGGGATGGAACACCGGGGAGCTGTTTTTT

clone_size: once
cdr3_length: 15
d_call: NA
v_call: TRBV19
j_call: TRBJ1-3
cdr3_aa: CASSDRRSSGNTIYF
cdr3_nt: TGTGCCAGTTCTGACAGGCGAAGCTCTGGAAACACCATATATTTT

clone_size: NA
cdr3_length: 15
d_call: NA
v_call: TRBV25-1
j_call: TRBJ2-5
cdr3_aa: CASSEGLQGQETQYF
cdr3_nt: TGTGCCAGCAGTGAAGGATTACAGGGCCAAGAGACCCAGTACTTC

clone_size: NA
cdr3_length: 16
d_call: TRBD1
v_call: TRBV11-2
j_call: TRBJ1-6
cdr3_aa: CASSLDPGQYNSPLHF
cdr3_nt: TGTGCCAGCAGCTTAGATCCGGGACAGTATAATTCACCCCTCCACTTT

clone_size: NA
cdr3_length: 16
d_call: TRBD2
v_call: TRBV11-3
j_call: TRBJ2-5
cdr3_aa: CASSLGGGRGTETQYF
cdr3_nt: TGTGCCAGCAGCTTAGGAGGAGGGAGGGGCACTGAGACCCAGTACTTC

clone_size: NA
cdr3_length: 13
d_call: NA
v_call: TRBV6-6
j_call: TRBJ2-3
cdr3_aa: CASSPGVPDTQYF
cdr3_nt: TGTGCCAGCAGCCCAGGGGTCCCCGATACGCAGTATTTT

clone_size: NA
cdr3_length: 14
d_call: NA
v_call: TRBV6-5
j_call: TRBJ1-1
cdr3_aa: CASSVGQMNTEAFF
cdr3_nt: TGTGCCAGCAGCGTCGGACAAATGAACACTGAAGCTTTCTTT

clone_size: few
cdr3_length: 20
d_call: TRBD1
v_call: TRBV19
j_call: TRBJ2-6
cdr3_aa: CASRRGFRDSFLSGANVLTF
cdr3_nt: TGTGCCAGTAGGAGGGGGTTCCGGGACAGTTTCCTCTCTGGGGCCAACGTCCTGACTTTC

clone_size: NA
cdr3_length: 13
d_call: NA
v_call: TRBV2
j_call: TRBJ1-2
cdr3_aa: CASSKDSNYGYTF
cdr3_nt: TGTGCCAGCAGCAAAGACAGCAACTATGGCTACACCTTC

clone_size: NA
cdr3_length: 14
d_call: NA
v_call: TRBV4-2
j_call: TRBJ2-7
cdr3_aa: CASRPDYGSYEQYF
cdr3_nt: TGTGCCAGCAGGCCAGACTATGGCTCCTACGAGCAGTACTTC

clone_size: NA
cdr3_length: 13
d_call: NA
v_call: TRBV7-6
j_call: TRBJ1-1
cdr3_aa: CASSIRVNTEAFF
cdr3_nt: TGTGCCAGCAGCATCAGGGTTAACACTGAAGCTTTCTTT

clone_size: NA
cdr3_length: 15
d_call: NA
v_call: TRBV9
j_call: TRBJ1-6
cdr3_aa: CASSPPGRRNSPLHF
cdr3_nt: TGTGCCAGCAGCCCTCCTGGGCGTCGTAATTCACCCCTCCACTTT

clone_size: NA
cdr3_length: 15
d_call: NA
v_call: TRBV7-2
j_call: TRBJ2-7
cdr3_aa: CASSTPRTGSYEQYF
cdr3_nt: TGTGCCAGCAGCACCCCTCGCACCGGCTCCTACGAGCAGTACTTC

clone_size: NA
cdr3_length: 14
d_call: TRBD1
v_call: TRBV6-1
j_call: TRBJ1-2
cdr3_aa: CASSEAGTVYGYTF
cdr3_nt: TGTGCCAGCAGTGAAGCGGGGACAGTATATGGCTACACCTTC

clone_size: NA
cdr3_length: 13
d_call: TRBD2
v_call: TRBV12-3/TRBV12-4
j_call: TRBJ2-1
cdr3_aa: CASSLSGGSEQFF
cdr3_nt: TGTGCCAGCAGTTTGAGCGGGGGGTCTGAGCAGTTCTTC

clone_size: once
cdr3_length: 14
d_call: NA
v_call: TRBV6-6
j_call: TRBJ2-1
cdr3_aa: CASSHLDSVYEQFF
cdr3_nt: TGTGCCAGCAGCCATTTGGACAGCGTGTATGAGCAGTTCTTC

clone_size: NA
cdr3_length: 16
d_call: NA
v_call: TRBV4-2
j_call: TRBJ1-2
cdr3_aa: CASSQDGAPALDGYTF
cdr3_nt: TGTGCCAGCAGCCAAGATGGGGCCCCGGCCCTTGATGGCTACACCTTC

clone_size: NA
cdr3_length: 16
d_call: TRBD2
v_call: TRBV9
j_call: TRBJ2-7
cdr3_aa: CASSASGTRSYGEQYF
cdr3_nt: TGTGCCAGCAGCGCCTCCGGGACTAGGAGTTACGGCGAGCAGTACTTC

clone_size: NA
cdr3_length: 14
d_call: TRBD1
v_call: TRBV5-1
j_call: TRBJ2-7
cdr3_aa: CASSLGQGAYEQYF
cdr3_nt: TGCGCCAGCAGCCTAGGACAGGGGGCATACGAGCAGTACTTC

clone_size: few
cdr3_length: 20
d_call: TRBD2
v_call: TRBV6-1
j_call: TRBJ2-5
cdr3_aa: CASSASPGGLAGGDQETQYF
cdr3_nt: TGTGCCAGCAGTGCTAGCCCAGGGGGACTAGCGGGGGGGGACCAAGAGACCCAGTACTTC

clone_size: NA
cdr3_length: 14
d_call: NA
v_call: TRBV5-1
j_call: TRBJ1-1
cdr3_aa: CASSFEGQNTEAFF
cdr3_nt: TGCGCCAGCAGCTTTGAGGGACAGAACACTGAAGCTTTCTTT

clone_size: NA
cdr3_length: 15
d_call: TRBD1
v_call: TRBV9
j_call: TRBJ2-5
cdr3_aa: CASSVGTGGLETQYF
cdr3_nt: TGTGCCAGCAGCGTAGGGACAGGAGGATTAGAGACCCAGTACTTC

clone_size: NA
cdr3_length: 18
d_call: TRBD2
v_call: TRBV28
j_call: TRBJ2-2
cdr3_aa: CASSLPRTSGANTGELFF
cdr3_nt: TGTGCCAGCAGTTTACCCAGGACTAGCGGGGCGAACACCGGGGAGCTGTTTTTT

clone_size: few
cdr3_length: 13
d_call: NA
v_call: TRBV6-1
j_call: TRBJ2-3
cdr3_aa: CASSEDLRDTQYF
cdr3_nt: TGTGCCAGCAGTGAAGACCTAAGAGATACGCAGTATTTT

clone_size: NA
cdr3_length: 12
d_call: NA
v_call: TRBV9
j_call: TRBJ2-1
cdr3_aa: CASSFYYNEQFF
cdr3_nt: TGTGCCAGCAGCTTCTACTACAATGAGCAGTTCTTC

clone_size: NA
cdr3_length: 14
d_call: NA
v_call: TRBV7-9
j_call: TRBJ1-1
cdr3_aa: CASSSMTGNTEAFF
cdr3_nt: TGTGCCAGCAGCTCCATGACAGGAAACACTGAAGCTTTCTTT

clone_size: NA
cdr3_length: 14
d_call: NA
v_call: TRBV2
j_call: TRBJ1-2
cdr3_aa: CASTTQGFDYGYTF
cdr3_nt: TGTGCCAGCACCACCCAGGGGTTCGACTATGGCTACACCTTC

clone_size: NA
cdr3_length: 14
d_call: TRBD1
v_call: TRBV30
j_call: TRBJ1-2
cdr3_aa: CAWSRTGDHYGYTF
cdr3_nt: TGTGCCTGGAGTAGGACAGGGGACCACTATGGCTACACCTTC

clone_size: once
cdr3_length: 13
d_call: NA
v_call: TRBV6-5
j_call: TRBJ1-5
cdr3_aa: CASRDSSGQPQHF
cdr3_nt: TGTGCCAGCAGGGACAGCTCTGGGCAGCCCCAGCATTTT

clone_size: NA
cdr3_length: 14
d_call: TRBD1
v_call: TRBV30
j_call: TRBJ1-1
cdr3_aa: CACKRTGMNTEAFF
cdr3_nt: TGTGCCTGCAAAAGGACAGGGATGAACACTGAAGCTTTCTTT

clone_size: NA
cdr3_length: 15
d_call: NA
v_call: TRBV7-9
j_call: TRBJ2-5
cdr3_aa: CASSPANRFKETQYF
cdr3_nt: TGTGCCAGCAGCCCCGCGAACAGATTTAAAGAGACCCAGTACTTC

clone_size: NA
cdr3_length: 15
d_call: NA
v_call: TRBV6-5
j_call: TRBJ2-7
cdr3_aa: CASSYDPTTGYEQYF
cdr3_nt: TGTGCCAGCAGTTACGACCCCACGACGGGCTACGAGCAGTACTTC

clone_size: NA
cdr3_length: 16
d_call: NA
v_call: TRBV14
j_call: TRBJ2-3
cdr3_aa: CASSQALGTSTDTQYF
cdr3_nt: TGTGCCAGCAGCCAAGCGCTCGGGACTAGCACAGATACGCAGTATTTT

clone_size: NA
cdr3_length: 19
d_call: TRBD2
v_call: TRBV6-1
j_call: TRBJ2-1
cdr3_aa: CASSEAEYGGLAGRDEQFF
cdr3_nt: TGTGCCAGCAGTGAAGCCGAATATGGGGGACTAGCGGGAAGGGATGAGCAGTTCTTC

clone_size: few
cdr3_length: 13
d_call: NA
v_call: TRBV28
j_call: TRBJ1-1
cdr3_aa: CASSPPVNTEAFF
cdr3_nt: TGTGCCAGCAGTCCGCCGGTTAACACTGAAGCTTTCTTT

clone_size: NA
cdr3_length: 16
d_call: NA
v_call: TRBV27
j_call: TRBJ1-2
cdr3_aa: CASSPSGTKRRYGYTF
cdr3_nt: TGTGCCAGCAGTCCCTCCGGGACAAAGCGTCGCTATGGCTACACCTTC

clone_size: NA
cdr3_length: 14
d_call: TRBD2
v_call: TRBV29-1
j_call: TRBJ2-5
cdr3_aa: CSVTTTSGRETQYF
cdr3_nt: TGCAGCGTTACTACGACTAGCGGGAGGGAGACCCAGTACTTC

clone_size: NA
cdr3_length: 16
d_call: NA
v_call: TRBV18
j_call: TRBJ1-1
cdr3_aa: CASSPQGPGMNTEAFF
cdr3_nt: TGTGCCAGCTCACCTCAGGGCCCAGGGATGAACACTGAAGCTTTCTTT

clone_size: NA
cdr3_length: 13
d_call: TRBD1
v_call: TRBV12-3/TRBV12-4
j_call: TRBJ1-6
cdr3_aa: CASSRQGNSPLHF
cdr3_nt: TGTGCCAGCAGCAGACAGGGGAATTCACCCCTCCACTTT

clone_size: NA
cdr3_length: 19
d_call: TRBD1
v_call: TRBV4-1
j_call: TRBJ1-2
cdr3_aa: CASSQERRQGLTIFYGYTF
cdr3_nt: TGCGCCAGCAGCCAAGAAAGGAGACAGGGCCTTACCATCTTCTATGGCTACACCTTC

clone_size: NA
cdr3_length: 14
d_call: NA
v_call: TRBV29-1
j_call: TRBJ1-2
cdr3_aa: CSVERTGQPYGYTF
cdr3_nt: TGCAGCGTTGAAAGAACAGGGCAGCCCTATGGCTACACCTTC

clone_size: NA
cdr3_length: 13
d_call: NA
v_call: TRBV2
j_call: TRBJ1-4
cdr3_aa: CASMRGMGEKLFF
cdr3_nt: TGTGCCAGCATGAGGGGGATGGGTGAAAAACTGTTTTTT

clone_size: NA
cdr3_length: 14
d_call: TRBD1
v_call: TRBV30
j_call: TRBJ2-5
cdr3_aa: CAWSSRGRIETQYF
cdr3_nt: TGTGCCTGGAGTTCCAGGGGGCGCATAGAGACCCAGTACTTC

clone_size: NA
cdr3_length: 13
d_call: NA
v_call: TRBV7-3
j_call: TRBJ2-5
cdr3_aa: CASSPSGQETQYF
cdr3_nt: TGTGCCAGCAGCCCTTCCGGCCAAGAGACCCAGTACTTC

clone_size: NA
cdr3_length: 14
d_call: NA
v_call: TRBV18
j_call: TRBJ1-5
cdr3_aa: CASSPETFNQPQHF
cdr3_nt: TGTGCCAGCTCACCTGAAACTTTCAATCAGCCCCAGCATTTT

clone_size: NA
cdr3_length: 15
d_call: NA
v_call: TRBV25-1
j_call: TRBJ1-2
cdr3_aa: CASSEFRGSNYGYTF
cdr3_nt: TGTGCCAGCAGTGAATTCAGGGGAAGTAACTATGGCTACACCTTC